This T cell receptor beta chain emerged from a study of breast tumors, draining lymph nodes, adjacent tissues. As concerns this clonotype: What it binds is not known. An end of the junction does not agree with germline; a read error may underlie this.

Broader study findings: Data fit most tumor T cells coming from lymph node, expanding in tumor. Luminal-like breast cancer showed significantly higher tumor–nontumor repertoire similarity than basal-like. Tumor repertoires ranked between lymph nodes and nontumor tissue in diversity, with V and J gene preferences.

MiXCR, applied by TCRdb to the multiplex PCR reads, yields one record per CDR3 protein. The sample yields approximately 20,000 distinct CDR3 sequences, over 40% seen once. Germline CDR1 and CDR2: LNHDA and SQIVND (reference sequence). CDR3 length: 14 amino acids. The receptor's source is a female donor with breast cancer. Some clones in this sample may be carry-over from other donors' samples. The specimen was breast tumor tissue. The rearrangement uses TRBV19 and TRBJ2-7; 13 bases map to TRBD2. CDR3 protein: CASSTAGLAGARDF. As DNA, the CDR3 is TGTGCCAGTAGTACGGCAGGACTAGCGGGAGCCAGGGACTTC.